These T cell receptor beta chains were read from a single sample in a study of blood T cells in healthy people across ages. TCRdb analysed the 5' RACE reads with MiXCR anew, one entry per CDR3 protein. The sample carries hundreds of thousands of distinct CDR3 sequences, roughly 53% recorded once. Sequenced input: blood. The receptors originated from a man aged 55 to 70 in good health. Each CDR3 is given with its conserved first and last residue. Fields, in order: J gene, D gene, clone size, V gene, CDR3 DNA, CDR3 protein. A D gene is named only where the DNA matches it firmly. Not all rows give a size; the values are once, few, many and, for expanded clones, a class.

TRBJ2-5 - - TRBV29-1 TGCAGCGTTGAGCGGACTACGGAGGAGACCCAGTACTTC CSVERTTEETQYF
TRBJ1-4 TRBD1 - TRBV10-3 TGTGCCTCGACACCCGGGACAGGGAGTGAAAAACTGTTTTTT CASTPGTGSEKLFF
TRBJ2-1 TRBD2 - TRBV6-6 TGTGCCAGCACAGCGGGGGGGCACAATGAGCAGTTCTTC CASTAGGHNEQFF
TRBJ2-5 - - TRBV6-2/TRBV6-3 TGTACCAGCAGTCCGGGACAAGAGACCCAGTACTTC CTSSPGQETQYF
TRBJ1-6 - many TRBV7-2 TGTGCCAGCAGCCTACTAAGCTCCTATAATTCACCCCTCCACTTT CASSLLSSYNSPLHF
TRBJ2-1 - - TRBV7-6 TGTGCCAGCAGCTCCGCAAGCAGGGCCTACAATGAGCAGTTCTTC CASSSASRAYNEQFF
TRBJ2-7 TRBD1 - TRBV28 TGTGCCAGTCGGACAGGGGGGAGCGAGCAGTACTTC CASRTGGSEQYF
TRBJ2-1 TRBD1 - TRBV7-2 TGTGCCAGCAGCACCCGGACAGGACAAAGCAATGAGCAGTTCTTC CASSTRTGQSNEQFF
TRBJ2-1 TRBD2 - TRBV7-9 TGTGCCAGCAGCCGCCCCGGACTAGCGGGGGGATATGAGCAGTTCTTC CASSRPGLAGGYEQFF
TRBJ1-5 TRBD1 few TRBV7-2 TGTGCCAGCAGCCGACAGGGAGGGAGCAATCAGCCCCAGCATTTT CASSRQGGSNQPQHF
TRBJ1-2 - few TRBV12-3/TRBV12-4 TGTGCCAGCAGTTTAGGGACGGCAACTAACTATGGCTACACCTTC CASSLGTATNYGYTF
TRBJ2-4 - few TRBV21-1 TGTGCCAGCGGGCCCCCTCGGGACCAAGCCAAAAACATTCAGTACTTC CASGPPRDQAKNIQYF
TRBJ1-2 TRBD1 - TRBV20-1 TGCAGTGCTAGTGGAGGGGGCGCGCAGGGCTACACCTTC CSASGGGAQGYTF
TRBJ2-1 - few TRBV5-1 TGCGCCAGCAGCCAACAATGGGACCTCCGCTCCTACAATGAGCAGTTCTTC CASSQQWDLRSYNEQFF
TRBJ1-5 TRBD1 - TRBV6-6 TGTGCCAGCAGTTACCCGGGACAGCCTAAGAGGCCCCAGCATTTT CASSYPGQPKRPQHF
TRBJ2-3 - - TRBV12-3/TRBV12-4 TGTGCCAGCCATGTTGGGGTGAGAGCAGATACGCAATATTTT CASHVGVRADTQYF
TRBJ1-5 TRBD1 - TRBV28 TGTGCCAGCAGGGCTACCGGGACAGGGGGAAGCAATCAGCCCCAGCATTTT CASRATGTGGSNQPQHF
TRBJ2-5 TRBD1 - TRBV5-1 TGCGCCAGCAGCCCGGGACAGGGCGGCGGTGAGACCCAGTACTTC CASSPGQGGGETQYF
TRBJ2-1 - - TRBV3-1 TGTGCCAGCAGCCGGACACCTGGCCACAATGAGCAGTTCTTC CASSRTPGHNEQFF
TRBJ2-3 TRBD1 - TRBV5-1 TGCGCCAGCAGCATCTTGACAGGGAGCACAGATACGCAGTATTTT CASSILTGSTDTQYF
TRBJ2-5 - - TRBV29-1 TGCAGCGTTGGACTGATCGGGGAGACCCAGTACTTC CSVGLIGETQYF
TRBJ2-4 - - TRBV7-2 TGTGCCAGCAGCTTAAGTCAGACCTACAATGAGCAGTACTTC CASSLSQTYNEQYF
TRBJ2-5 TRBD2 once TRBV3-1 TGTGCCAGCAGCCGACGACTAGCTAATGTTCGTGAGACCCAGTACTTC CASSRRLANVRETQYF
TRBJ1-1 - - TRBV10-2 TGCGCCAGCAGGTCGCGAGAAAGTCGGACTGAAGCTTTCTTT CASRSRESRTEAFF
TRBJ2-4 - few TRBV10-3 TGTGCCATCAGTGGGCCCGAAAACATTCAGTACTTC CAISGPENIQYF
TRBJ2-7 TRBD1 few TRBV20-1 TGCAGTGCTACACCTACTCACCAGACAGGGATTTTGCCCTACGAGCAGTACTTC CSATPTHQTGILPYEQYF
TRBJ2-5 TRBD1 - TRBV6-2/TRBV6-3 TGTGCCACAGGAACCGGACAGGGCCGTACGCAGTACTTC CATGTGQGRTQYF
TRBJ2-3 TRBD2 few TRBV7-2 TGTGCCAGCAGTTCCCTAGCGGGGTCTGAGTATTTT CASSSLAGSEYF
TRBJ1-2 - few TRBV7-2 TGTGCCAGCAGCCACGACTGGGTCCCTAACTATGGCTACACCTTC CASSHDWVPNYGYTF
TRBJ2-1 TRBD2 - TRBV6-2/TRBV6-3 TGTGCCAGCAGTTACCCCAGCGGGGGGGCCCTTGAGCAGTTCTTC CASSYPSGGALEQFF
TRBJ1-2 - - TRBV15 TGTGCCACCAGCAGAGATCGGGGTAACTATGGCTACACCTTC CATSRDRGNYGYTF
TRBJ1-2 - once TRBV20-1 TGCAGTGCTAGAGAACCAGAGACAGTTTCCTATGGCTACACCTTC CSAREPETVSYGYTF
TRBJ2-7 - - TRBV6-5 TGTGCCAGCAGTCGACTGGTTGGCTACGAGCAGTACTTC CASSRLVGYEQYF
TRBJ2-3 TRBD2 - TRBV6-5 TGTGCCAGCAGTTACTCTCGACCGGGACTAGGAGATACGCAGTATTTT CASSYSRPGLGDTQYF